The clone carrying this T cell receptor (beta chain) was counted a few times. What it binds is not known. This specimen belongs to a study of cytomegalovirus exposure and HLA in healthy donors. The PCR employed 60 Vbeta primers together with 13 Jbeta primers. Generated by immunoSEQ multiplex PCR, the TCRdb table keeps only in-frame clones and is missing some. The sample includes more than 95,000 clones, 15% to 20% of them seen just once. Whole-study findings and limits: Roughly even sequencing depth across donors was the assumption behind the presence/absence analyses.

The V segment lost 3 bases and the J segment 6 bases; nucleotides outside the gene matches: 4. The CDR3 covers 14 residues. Germline values: CDR1 LGHNA, CDR2 YSLEER. Source material: PBMCs. V usage is TRBV4-3 and J usage is TRBJ1-2; 10 positions match TRBD1. The clonotype originates from a female donor in good health and CMV-seropositive. In DNA form, the CDR3 reads TGCGCCAGCAGCCAGGGACAGGGGATGGATGGCTACACCTTC. Encoded protein: CASSQGQGMDGYTF.